This T cell receptor (beta chain) was captured in a study of blood T cell repertoires in COVID-19. In the authors' methods: Quantification of nucleated cells was approximated via reference gene primer amplification. Sequenced by immunoSEQ multiplex PCR; TCRdb stores in-frame clones only, minus some. V, J and clone size were drawn from that table, and D and trimming were deduced from the DNA. The sample holds approximately 500,000 clones; roughly 90% are singletons and the top ten take around 1.9%. After removal of 5 bases from V and 2 bases from J, the junction contained 8 bases not matched to a gene. The CDR3 is 16 amino acids. CDR1 and CDR2 from the germline V gene are LNHDA and SQIVND (reference sequence). This clone was counted once.

The chain is built from TRBV19 and TRBJ2-7, with TRBD2 identical over 11 bases. The receptor's source is a woman in her forties who had recovered from COVID-19. Source material: PBMCs or T cells enriched from blood (not recorded which). This CDR3 reads CASSGTSGRGPYEQYF. Here the CDR3 DNA reads TGTGCCAGTAGTGGAACTAGCGGGAGAGGTCCCTACGAGCAGTACTTC.